One sample yielded the 22 T cell receptor beta chains listed below, sequenced in a study of blood T cells in healthy people across ages. A J-beta primer mix and a sample-barcoded 5' primer were used in a second PCR of about 7 to 12 cycles. MiXCR, run by TCRdb on the 5' RACE reads, gives a single entry per CDR3 protein. This sample carries about 1.6 million distinct CDR3 sequences, 34% of them seen once, and the ten largest clones take over 9%. The source material was blood. Receptors were obtained from a woman in her thirties in good health.

Points on this clonotype: A read error may be the cause here, since a much bigger clone is one base away. The V gene is TRBV7-2, the J gene TRBJ2-5; 7 bases align to TRBD2. Germline V lookup: CDR1 SGHTA, CDR2 FQGNSA. J was trimmed by 11 bases and V by 5 bases; bases with no gene match: 17. The CDR3 length is 15 residues. The CDR3 sequence: CASSTPAGSSNEQYF. Written as DNA, the CDR3 is TGTGCCAGCAGCACCCCAGCGGGGTCCTCCAATGAGCAGTACTTC.

CDR3 in DNA: TGTGCCAGCAGCTTAGTTCCCGGACTAGCGGGGCCCGAATGGGCCAACGTCCTGACTTTC. Protein: CASSLVPGLAGPEWANVLTF. The chain combines TRBV11-2 with TRBJ2-6, with 12 bases matching TRBD2. Germline lookup yields CDR1 SGHAT and CDR2 FQNNGV. The CDR3 length is 20 residues. The junction had 12 bases not matched to a gene; V was cut back by 1 base and J by 5 bases.

Worth noting for this clonotype: One junction end does not reproduce the germline sequence, and a read error may be involved. This chain links TRBV3-1 with TRBJ1-1; weak D call: TRBD1 (5 bases). The CDR3 extends over 16 amino acids. Germline V gives CDR1 LGHDT, CDR2 YNNKEL (reference sequence). Here the CDR3 reads CAGSQDVGTMNTEAFF. The CDR3 DNA sequence: TGTGCCGGCAGCCAAGATGTGGGGACGATGAACACTGAAGCTTTCTTT. Combining the CDR3 with reference TRBV3-1 and TRBJ1-1 gives the whole variable domain DTAVSQTPKYLVTQMGNDKSIKCEQNLGHDTMYWYKQDSKKFLKIMFSYNNKELIINETVPNRFSPKSPDKAHLNLHINSLELGDSAVYFCAGSQDVGTMNTEAFFGQGTRLTVV.

This clonotype was counted a few times. The rearrangement uses TRBV2 and TRBJ1-2; the match to TRBD1 covers 7 bases. The trim removed 8 bases at V and 4 bases at J, leaving 4 bases unmatched. CDR3 size: 12 residues. Germline-derived CDR1 and CDR2 are SNHLY and FYNNEI. CDR3 sequence: CASRRGFYGYTF. The DNA of the CDR3 is TGTGCCAGCCGCAGGGGGTTCTATGGCTACACCTTC.

About this clonotype: An end of the junction does not agree with germline; a read error may underlie this. The chain joins TRBV5-1 to TRBJ2-3; D might be TRBD1 (6 bases). The V gene's germline CDR1 is SGHRS and CDR2 YFSETQ. The CDR3 consists of 15 residues. The CDR3 sequence: CASTVKGDLTDAQYF. DNA for the CDR3: TGCGCCAGCACCGTTAAGGGGGATCTCACAGATGCGCAGTATTTT.

This clonotype was detected ten times or more. The gene calls are TRBV7-2 and TRBJ1-2, with 8 nucleotides matching TRBD1. The CDR3 consists of 14 residues. In germline, CDR1 is SGHTA, CDR2 FQGNSA. Unmatched junction bases numbered 6, after V lost 4 bases and J lost 5 bases. The CDR3 DNA sequence: TGTGCCAGCAGCTCATCAGGGGGCATTTATGGCTACACCTTC. Translating it yields CASSSSGGIYGYTF.

In this sample, this clonotype turned up a few times. The chain recombines TRBV27 with TRBJ1-2, with 11 bases that match TRBD1. J gave up 7 bases and V 5 bases, and 6 bases lay outside the gene matches. Germline V gene lookup returns CDR1 MNHEY and CDR2 SMNVEV (reference sequence). This CDR3 spans 14 amino acids. Here the CDR3 DNA reads TGTGCCAGCAGTGGGGGACAGGGGGAGGGTGGCTACACCTTC. Amino acid sequence: CASSGGQGEGGYTF.

This clonotype was found once. The CDR3 nucleotides are TGTGCCAGCAGTTACTCGCCGGGAGACGAGGCCAACGTCCTGACTTTC. Protein product: CASSYSPGDEANVLTF. The V gene is TRBV6-5, the J gene TRBJ2-6; D may be TRBD2 (6 bases). The CDR3 contains 16 residues. Trimming took 0 bases from V and 6 from J, leaving 12 bases between them. Per the germline V gene, CDR1 is MNHEY and CDR2 is SVGAGI.

This clonotype was detected only once. A much larger clone differs from this one at a single base, so this may be a read error. This sequence joins TRBV24-1 and TRBJ2-1, with 10 bases fitting TRBD2. The better agreement between TRBJ2-7 and the DNA end casts doubt on the J call. This CDR3 spans 16 amino acids. Germline V gene data show CDR1 as KGHDR and CDR2 as SFDVKD. The CDR3 coding sequence is TGTGCCACCAGTGATTCTTCTAGCGGGAGTCCCAATGAGCAGTACTTC. Translated, it gives CATSDSSSGSPNEQYF.

This clonotype appeared a few times. The V and J genes are TRBV5-1 and TRBJ2-1; 12 bases are a match to TRBD2. Unmatched junction bases numbered 17, after V lost 4 bases and J lost 15 bases. This CDR3 contains 16 residues. Germline CDR1 and CDR2: SGHRS and YFSETQ. The CDR3 coding sequence is TGCGCCAGCAGCCAAACCCTGACTAGCGGGGGCCCACGGTCGTTCTTC. As protein: CASSQTLTSGGPRSFF.

The chain couples TRBV5-1 to TRBJ2-2; 8 nucleotides line up with TRBD1. J lost 5 bases, V lost 4 bases, and 10 bases had no gene match. The CDR3 consists of 16 residues. Germline V gives CDR1 SGHRS, CDR2 YFSETQ. The DNA for the CDR3 is TGCGCCAGCAGCCCTGAGCCAGGGGGCGCAACCGGGGAGCTGTTTTTT. Protein sequence: CASSPEPGGATGELFF.

The CDR3 protein is CASSRAGGPDLGTDTQYF. The CDR3 DNA reads as TGCGCCAGCAGTCGAGCGGGGGGGCCGGACCTTGGCACAGATACGCAGTATTTT. The chain recombines TRBV4-1 with TRBJ2-3; 10 bases line up with TRBD2. The CDR3 runs 18 residues. The V gene end was trimmed by 6 bases and the J gene end by 1 base; junction bases not matched to a gene: 13. Germline-derived CDR1 and CDR2 are MGHRA and YSYEKL.

For the CDR3, the DNA is TGTGCCAGCACCTTATTTTTTGGGGAGACCCAGTACTTC. It codes for CASTLFFGETQYF. This chain joins TRBV27 and TRBJ2-5; D unclear. V was trimmed by 7 bases and J by 5 bases, leaving 14 bases between them. The germline gives CDR1 MNHEY, CDR2 SMNVEV (reference sequence). CDR3 length: 13 amino acids.

V and J are TRBV5-1 and TRBJ1-2; D gene uncertain. The ends were cut back, 4 bases at V and 8 bases at J, with 15 bases in the middle. The CDR3 extends over 13 amino acids. Per germline, CDR1 SGHRS and CDR2 YFSETQ. The CDR3 DNA reads as TGCGCCAGCAGCCTAGGACGGGATGACGGCTACACCTTC. It specifies CASSLGRDDGYTF.

Only one count was recorded for this clonotype. The junction shows a germline mismatch at one end, possibly a read error. The J gene is TRBJ2-3, the V gene TRBV9, with 8 bases lining up with TRBD2. The CDR3 runs to 17 residues. Germline V gives CDR1 SGDLS, CDR2 YYNGEE. Here the CDR3 reads CAGSVESGGHRADTQYF. CDR3 DNA sequence: TGTGCCGGCAGCGTAGAAAGCGGGGGACACAGGGCTGATACGCAGTATTTT.

This chain uses TRBV6-5 with TRBJ2-7; D is possibly TRBD2 (7 bases). The CDR3 has 15 amino acids. CDR1 MNHEY and CDR2 SVGAGI come from the germline V gene. The V gene lost 6 bases and the J gene lost 2 bases, with 17 bases spanning the gap. CDR3 in DNA: TGTGCCAGCAGCACGGGGGGCAGGGCAGCCTACGAGCAGTACTTC. It yields the protein CASSTGGRAAYEQYF.

This chain uses TRBV27 with TRBJ1-2; D may be TRBD1 (6 bases). There are 15 residues in the CDR3. CDR1 and CDR2 (germline): MNHEY, SMNVEV (reference sequence). V dropped 4 bases and J dropped 6 bases, with 18 bases sitting between them. CDR3 sequence (DNA): TGTGCCAGCAGTTCCCTAAACTTGGACAGCGATGGCTACACCTTC. Its translation is CASSSLNLDSDGYTF.

The sample holds many counts of this clonotype. This chain links TRBV4-1 with TRBJ2-7; 10 positions match TRBD2. Per germline, CDR1 MGHRA and CDR2 YSYEKL. CDR3 size: 15 residues. V was clipped by 3 bases and J by 3 bases; unmatched bases: 5. As DNA, the CDR3 is TGCGCCAGCAGCCAGAGGACTAGCGGAGTCTACGAGCAGTACTTC. It encodes CASSQRTSGVYEQYF.

This clonotype was detected only a few times. This rearrangement joins TRBV20-1 to TRBJ2-2, with TRBD2 matching 13 bases. J lost 0 bases, V lost 6 bases, and 7 bases had no gene match. The CDR3 runs 17 residues. The germline V gene has CDR1 DFQATT and CDR2 SNEGSKA (reference sequence). The CDR3 DNA reads as TGCAGTGCGCCCGGGACTAGCGGGGCCGCGAACACCGGGGAGCTGTTTTTT. This sequence encodes CSAPGTSGAANTGELFF.

The chain joins TRBV7-9 to TRBJ2-1, with 7 bases aligning to TRBD1. CDR1 SEHNR and CDR2 FQNEAQ come from the germline V gene (reference sequence). V gave up 4 bases and J gave up 4 bases; unmatched junction bases: 4. The CDR3 has 14 residues. The DNA for the CDR3 is TGTGCCAGCAGCTCTGTGGACAGGTACAATGAGCAGTTCTTC. Translated: CASSSVDRYNEQFF.

In its sample, this clonotype was seen a few times. This chain connects TRBV11-2 to TRBJ2-3; no definite D call. Trimming took 0 bases from V and 6 from J, leaving 10 bases between them. The CDR3 totals 14 residues. Germline CDR1 reads SGHAT; CDR2 reads FQNNGV. In DNA, the CDR3 is TGTGCCAGCAGCTTAGATCCACGTGTGGATACGCAGTATTTT. As protein: CASSLDPRVDTQYF.

This chain joins TRBV10-3 and TRBJ1-1; the match to TRBD1 covers 7 bases. In germline, CDR1 is ENHRY, CDR2 SYGVKD. V shed 6 bases, J shed 4 bases, and the junction held 8 bases outside the gene matches. The CDR3 spans 14 residues. The CDR3 protein is CAISGTTGATEAFF. CDR3 nucleotides: TGTGCCATCAGCGGAACAACAGGGGCCACTGAAGCTTTCTTT.